The 20 T cell receptor beta chains below come from one sample, sequenced in a study of CD8+CD57+ T cells in acquired aplastic anemia (dated by TCRdb to the late 2010s). Sequencer: Illumina HiSeq 2000. TCR beta VDJ combination and CDR3 sequence profiling used genomic DNA as the template. TCRdb redid the processing of the public reads, applying fastp at Q25 and MiXCR, and retained in-frame beta chains. Entries that share a CDR3 protein sequence are merged under the most common genes and DNA. Recorded for this sample are approximately 300,000 distinct CDR3 sequences; roughly 61% of them occurred a single time. 1.3% of the sample belongs to the ten largest clones. Flow cytometry had shown CD8+CD57+ cell expansion in the patients selected for sequencing. The sequencing sample was made of sorted CD4+, CD8+, or CD8+CD57+ T cells (not recorded which) from PBMCs. These receptors came from a human donor with aplastic anemia.

V usage is TRBV10-3 and J usage is TRBJ1-6, with D uncertain. Germline-derived CDR1 and CDR2 are ENHRY and SYGVKD. The CDR3 has 13 residues. V lost 8 bases and J lost 9, with 14 bases in between. The CDR3 is CAIGGLGPSPLHF. CDR3 nucleotide sequence: TGTGCCATCGGCGGGTTAGGGCCTTCACCCCTCCACTTT.

This clonotype was seen at least ten times. The chain has TRBV5-1 and TRBJ2-7; TRBD2 aligns across 11 bases. Germline V CDR1 and CDR2: SGHRS, YFSETQ. The CDR3 consists of 14 residues. Trimming at V came to 1 base and at J to 6 bases, leaving 3 bases not matched to a gene. The CDR3 DNA reads as TGCGCCAGCAGCTTGAACCTAGCGGGGGGCGAGCAGTACTTC. It encodes CASSLNLAGGEQYF.

The chain uses TRBV7-6 and TRBJ1-4; 8 positions match TRBD1. The CDR3 has 16 amino acids. Germline CDR1 reads SGHVS; CDR2 reads FNYEAQ. V gave up 5 bases and J gave up 4 bases; unmatched junction bases: 9. This chain's CDR3 is CASSRSPGQDNEKLFF. The CDR3 region has the DNA TGTGCCAGCAGCCGCTCCCCGGGACAGGATAATGAAAAACTGTTTTTT.

Comment on this clonotype: This may arise from a read error, as a much more abundant clone is one base away. This chain joins TRBV6-1 and TRBJ1-2, with TRBD1 identical over 7 bases. This CDR3 comprises 14 residues. V was pared by 0 bases and J by 5 bases, with 3 bases of the junction left unmatched. Germline CDR1 reads MNHNS; CDR2 reads SASEGT. The CDR3 region has the DNA TGTGCCAGCAGTGAAGCCGCACAGGGGTATGGCTACACCTTC. Protein: CASSEAAQGYGYTF.

This clonotype occurred many times. The chain links TRBV11-2 to TRBJ2-2, with D uncertain. Germline V CDR1 and CDR2: SGHAT, FQNNGV. V was shortened by 0 bases and J by 5 bases, with 13 bases between the two germline ends. This CDR3 spans 16 amino acids. CDR3 region: CASSLDLPGLTGELFF. Here the CDR3 DNA reads TGTGCCAGCAGCTTAGATCTGCCCGGGTTGACCGGGGAGCTGTTTTTT.

The chain carries TRBV7-3 and TRBJ2-3; possible D gene TRBD2, 5 bases. This CDR3 comprises 15 residues. Germline CDR1 and CDR2: SGHTA and FQGTGA. Trimming pared 6 bases from V and 0 bases from J, leaving 13 bases between. The CDR3 sequence is CASRLGVSSTDTQYF. DNA for the CDR3: TGTGCCAGCAGGCTCGGGGTCTCTAGCACAGATACGCAGTATTTT.

CDR3 DNA: TGCAGTGGGACTAGCGGGGGGGCGCGGGGCACAGATACGCAGTATTTT. Its translation is CSGTSGGARGTDTQYF. This chain connects TRBV20-1 to TRBJ2-3, with 15 bases aligning to TRBD2. This CDR3 is 16 amino acids long. The V gene's germline CDR1 is DFQATT and CDR2 SNEGSKA (reference sequence). The V segment lost 7 bases and the J segment 1 base; nucleotides outside the gene matches: 6.

This clonotype has a count of ten or more. The V call is TRBV9, the J call TRBJ2-3, with 10 bases lining up with TRBD2. V was clipped by 0 bases and J by 4 bases; unmatched bases: 2. Germline V lookup: CDR1 SGDLS, CDR2 YYNGEE. The CDR3 has 15 amino acids. The DNA of the CDR3 is TGTGCCAGCAGCGTAGGGACTAGCGGACCAGATACGCAGTATTTT. Residues: CASSVGTSGPDTQYF.

CDR3 region: CASSLGQGYEAFF. The CDR3 nucleotides are TGCGCCAGCAGCTTGGGTCAGGGTTATGAAGCTTTCTTT. The rearrangement links TRBV5-1 to TRBJ1-1, with a tentative D call TRBD1 (5 bases). Trimming removed 0 bases at V and 7 bases at J, with 10 bases between. Germline loops: CDR1 SGHRS, CDR2 YFSETQ. The length of the CDR3 is 13 residues. The full variable domain, in which reference TRBV5-1 and TRBJ1-1 provide the parts outside the CDR3, is KAGVTQTPRYLIKTRGQQVTLSCSPISGHRSVSWYQQTPGQGLQFLFEYFSETQRNKGNFPGRFSGRQFSNSRSEMNVSTLELGDSALYLCASSLGQGYEAFFGQGTRLTVV.

V usage is TRBV7-3 and J usage is TRBJ1-1, with 11 bases identical to TRBD1. Per germline, CDR1 SGHTA and CDR2 FQGTGA. V lost 7 bases, J lost 1 base, and 14 bases stayed unmatched. The length of the CDR3 is 18 residues. The CDR3 DNA reads TGTGCCAGCACCTCCGGGAAGGGACAGGGGGTGACGAACACTGAAGCTTTCTTT. Its translation: CASTSGKGQGVTNTEAFF.

This chain uses TRBV7-9 with TRBJ2-7; 11 nucleotides match TRBD1. The germline gives CDR1 SEHNR, CDR2 FQNEAQ (reference sequence). The CDR3 is made up of 15 amino acids. The V segment lost 6 bases and the J segment 4 bases; nucleotides outside the gene matches: 8. The CDR3 DNA reads as TGTGCCAGCAGTTACCCGGACAGGGGGCGTTACGAGCAGTACTTC. This gives the protein CASSYPDRGRYEQYF.

This rearrangement joins TRBV11-3 to TRBJ2-7; no reliable D call. The CDR3 is made up of 13 amino acids. V lost 6 bases, J lost 6 bases, and 15 bases lay in between. The germline gives CDR1 SGHNT, CDR2 YENEEA. As DNA, the CDR3 is TGTGCCAGCAGAGGAACAGTTCGTGGCGAGCAGTACTTC. Protein product: CASRGTVRGEQYF.

The gene calls are TRBV7-9 and TRBJ2-7, with TRBD1 matching over 8 bases. The CDR3 totals 18 residues. The V segment lost 5 bases and the J segment 0 bases; nucleotides outside the gene matches: 15. Per germline, CDR1 SEHNR and CDR2 FQNEAQ (reference sequence). The CDR3 reads CASSQRTGFALSSYEQYF. CDR3 nucleotide sequence: TGTGCCAGCAGCCAAAGGACAGGGTTTGCGTTGAGCTCCTACGAGCAGTACTTC. Variable domain in full (rest from reference TRBV7-9 and TRBJ2-7): DTGVSQNPRHKITKRGQNVTFRCDPISEHNRLYWYRQTLGQGPEFLTYFQNEAQLEKSRLLSDRFSAERPKGSFSTLEIQRTEQGDSAMYLCASSQRTGFALSSYEQYFGPGTRLTVT.

At least ten counts were recorded for this clonotype. V is TRBV6-1 and J is TRBJ1-5; D may be TRBD1 (6 bases). Trimming cost V 4 bases and J 9 bases, with 19 bases left between them. Germline V gene sequence: CDR1 MNHNS, CDR2 SASEGT. The CDR3 totals 15 residues. The CDR3 is CASSAGPGAALPQHF. CDR3 nucleotides: TGTGCCAGCAGTGCCGGCCCAGGGGCCGCGCTGCCCCAGCATTTT.

The V call is TRBV20-1, the J call TRBJ1-1, with 8 bases aligning to TRBD1. V dropped 4 bases and J dropped 11; count of bases not matched to a gene: 9. CDR1 is DFQATT and CDR2 is SNEGSKA in the germline V gene (reference sequence). The CDR3 runs to 12 residues. Here the CDR3 reads CSANVGQGRAFF. The CDR3 region has the DNA TGCAGTGCTAACGTTGGACAGGGTCGGGCTTTCTTT.

There are many counts of this clonotype. The chain employs TRBV5-8 and TRBJ2-2; no firm D call. Germline loops: CDR1 SGHTS, CDR2 YDEGEE. The CDR3 covers 15 residues. Trimming cost V 4 bases and J 3 bases, with 13 bases left between them. For the CDR3, the DNA is TGTGCCAGCAGCGCTTCGGGCCTTTACACCGGGGAGCTGTTTTTT. It codes for CASSASGLYTGELFF.

The CDR3 reads CASSLTPGLAGGQNIQYF. CDR3 DNA: TGTGCCAGCAGCTTAACCCCGGGACTAGCGGGAGGTCAAAACATTCAGTACTTC. The rearrangement links TRBV7-3 to TRBJ2-4, with 15 bases aligning to TRBD2. In germline, CDR1 is SGHTA, CDR2 FQGTGA. V lost 0 bases, J lost 5 bases, and 5 bases stayed unmatched. The CDR3 totals 18 residues. The full variable domain, with the rest looked up from reference TRBV7-3 and TRBJ2-4, is GAGVSQTPSNKVTEKGKYVELRCDPISGHTALYWYRQSLGQGPEFLIYFQGTGAADDSGLPNDRFFAVRPEGSVSTLKIQRTERGDSAVYLCASSLTPGLAGGQNIQYFGAGTRLSVL.

This chain joins TRBV19 and TRBJ2-5, with D perhaps TRBD1 (6 bases). Germline V gene sequence: CDR1 LNHDA, CDR2 SQIVND (reference sequence). This CDR3 is built from 13 residues. Trimming removed 7 bases from V and 7 bases from J, with 16 bases in between. The CDR3 region is CASMEQGGLTQYF. The CDR3 DNA reads as TGTGCCAGTATGGAACAGGGTGGTTTGACCCAGTACTTC.

V and J are TRBV2 and TRBJ2-1; 8 positions match TRBD1. Germline CDR1 reads SNHLY; CDR2 reads FYNNEI. The trim removed 5 bases at V and 2 bases at J, leaving 5 bases unmatched. This CDR3 has 15 residues. DNA for the CDR3: TGTGCCAGCAGTCGACAGGGGTTCCCCTACAATGAGCAGTTCTTC. Translated, it gives CASSRQGFPYNEQFF. Full variable domain (outside the CDR3, taken from reference TRBV2 and TRBJ2-1): EPEVTQTPSHQVTQMGQEVILRCVPISNHLYFYWYRQILGQKVEFLVSFYNNEISEKSEIFDDQFSVERPDGSNFTLKIRSTKLEDSAMYFCASSRQGFPYNEQFFGPGTRLTVL.

In its sample, this clonotype was seen a few times. The genes are TRBV9 and TRBJ2-5, with 10 bases fitting TRBD1. Germline values: CDR1 SGDLS, CDR2 YYNGEE. CDR3 length: 15 amino acids. Losses at the gene ends were 4 bases for V and 5 bases for J; bases not matched to a gene: 8. CDR3 coding DNA: TGTGCCAGCAGCTCCGGGACAGGGGAGAAGGAGACCCAGTACTTC. This sequence encodes CASSSGTGEKETQYF. Based on the CDR3 plus reference TRBV9 and TRBJ2-5, the full variable domain is DSGVTQTPKHLITATGQRVTLRCSPRSGDLSVYWYQQSLDQGLQFLIQYYNGEERAKGNILERFSAQQFPDLHSELNLSSLELGDSALYFCASSSGTGEKETQYFGPGTRLLVL.